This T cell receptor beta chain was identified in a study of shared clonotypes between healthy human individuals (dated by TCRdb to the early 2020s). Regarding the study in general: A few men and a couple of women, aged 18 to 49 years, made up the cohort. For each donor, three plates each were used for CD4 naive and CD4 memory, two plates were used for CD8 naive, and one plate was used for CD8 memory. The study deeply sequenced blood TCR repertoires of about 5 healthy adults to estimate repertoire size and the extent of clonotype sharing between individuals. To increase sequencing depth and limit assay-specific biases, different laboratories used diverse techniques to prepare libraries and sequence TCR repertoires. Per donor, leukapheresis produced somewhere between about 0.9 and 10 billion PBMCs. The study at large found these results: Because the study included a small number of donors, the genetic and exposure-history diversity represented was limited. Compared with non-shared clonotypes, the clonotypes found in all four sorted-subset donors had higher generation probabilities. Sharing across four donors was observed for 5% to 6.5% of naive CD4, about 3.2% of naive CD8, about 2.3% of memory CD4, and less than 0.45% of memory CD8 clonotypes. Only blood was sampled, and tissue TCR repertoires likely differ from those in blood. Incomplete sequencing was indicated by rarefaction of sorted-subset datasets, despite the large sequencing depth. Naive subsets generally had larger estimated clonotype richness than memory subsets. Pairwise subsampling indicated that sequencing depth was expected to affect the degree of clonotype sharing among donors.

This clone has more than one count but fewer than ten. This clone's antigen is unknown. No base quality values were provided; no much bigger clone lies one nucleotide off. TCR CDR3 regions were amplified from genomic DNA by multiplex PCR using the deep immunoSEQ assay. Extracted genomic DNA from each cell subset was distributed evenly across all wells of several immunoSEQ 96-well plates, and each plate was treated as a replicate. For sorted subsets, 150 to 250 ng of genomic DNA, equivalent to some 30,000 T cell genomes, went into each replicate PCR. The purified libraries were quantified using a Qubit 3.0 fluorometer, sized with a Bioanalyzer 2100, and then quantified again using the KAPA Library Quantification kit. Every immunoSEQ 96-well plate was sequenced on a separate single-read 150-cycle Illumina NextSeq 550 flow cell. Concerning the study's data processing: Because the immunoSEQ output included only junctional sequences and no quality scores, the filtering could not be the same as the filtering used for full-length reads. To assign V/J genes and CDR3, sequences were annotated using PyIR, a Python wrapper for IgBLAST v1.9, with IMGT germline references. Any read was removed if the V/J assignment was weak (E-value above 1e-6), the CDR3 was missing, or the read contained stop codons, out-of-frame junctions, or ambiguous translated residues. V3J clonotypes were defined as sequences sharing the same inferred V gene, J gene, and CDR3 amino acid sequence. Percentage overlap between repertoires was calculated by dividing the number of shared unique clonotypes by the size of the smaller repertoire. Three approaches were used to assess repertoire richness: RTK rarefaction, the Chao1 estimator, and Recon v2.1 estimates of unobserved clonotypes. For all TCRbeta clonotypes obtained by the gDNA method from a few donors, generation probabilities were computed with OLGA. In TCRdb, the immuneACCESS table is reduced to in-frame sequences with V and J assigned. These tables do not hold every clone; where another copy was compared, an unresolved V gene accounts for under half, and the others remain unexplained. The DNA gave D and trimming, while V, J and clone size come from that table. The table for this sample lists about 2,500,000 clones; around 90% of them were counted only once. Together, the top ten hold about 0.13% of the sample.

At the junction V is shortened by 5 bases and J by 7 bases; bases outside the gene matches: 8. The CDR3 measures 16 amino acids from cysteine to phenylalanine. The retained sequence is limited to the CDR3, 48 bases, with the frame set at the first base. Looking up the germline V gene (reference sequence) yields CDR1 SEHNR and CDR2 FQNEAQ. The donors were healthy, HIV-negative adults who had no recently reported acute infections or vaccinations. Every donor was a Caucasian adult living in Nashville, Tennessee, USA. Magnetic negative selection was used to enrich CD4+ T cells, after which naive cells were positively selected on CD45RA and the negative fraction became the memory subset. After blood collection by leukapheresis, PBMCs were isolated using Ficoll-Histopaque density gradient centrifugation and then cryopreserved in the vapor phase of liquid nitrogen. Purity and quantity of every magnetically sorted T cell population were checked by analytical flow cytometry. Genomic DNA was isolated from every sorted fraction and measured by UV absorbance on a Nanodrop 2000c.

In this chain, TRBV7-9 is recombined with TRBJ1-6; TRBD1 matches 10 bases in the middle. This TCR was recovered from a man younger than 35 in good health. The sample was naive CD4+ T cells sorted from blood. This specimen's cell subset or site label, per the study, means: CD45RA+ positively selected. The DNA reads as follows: TGTGCCAGCAGCCGGGACAGGGGAGCGGGGAATTCACCCCTCCACTTT. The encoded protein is CASSRDRGAGNSPLHF.